This T cell receptor beta chain was observed in a study of blood T cell repertoires in COVID-19. The repertoire was sequenced with immunoSEQ multiplex PCR; TCRdb's copy has only in-frame clones and lacks some. In the table there are just under 350,000 clones, about nine tenths of which are singletons. The germline gives CDR1 KGHSH, CDR2 LQKENI. This CDR3 has 13 residues. V lost 5 bases to trimming and J lost 7 bases; unmatched junction nucleotides: 5. The sample was peripheral blood. The chain employs TRBV18 and TRBJ2-1; 7 bases are shared with TRBD2. The source is a woman in her 70s with COVID-19, enrolled during active disease. The CDR3 nucleotides are TGTGCCAGCTCAATGGCGGGGGAAAATGAGCAGTTCTTC. It yields the protein CASSMAGENEQFF.